The source of this T cell receptor beta chain is a study of CD4 T cells in relation to SARS-CoV-2 and coronaviruses. Overall study: After roughly ten days of antigen culture, PBMC TCR beta CDR3s were sequenced. Study conclusions and caveats: Compared with monoreactive clones, crossreactive clones showed significantly weaker SARS-CoV-2 expansion.

Germline values: CDR1 LGHDT, CDR2 YNNKEL (reference sequence). The CDR3 is 14 amino acids. With 1 base clipped from V and 7 bases from J, the junction kept 0 bases outside the gene matches. Data came from immunoSEQ multiplex PCR; TCRdb stores just in-frame clones and leaves some out. The top ten hold less than 1.5% of the sample, which has 41,000 or so clones, approximately 87% seen once. CD4 enrichment then naive enrichment separated naive from memory CD4+ cells. Sorted naive or memory CD4+ cells met CEF peptides for roughly ten days. As regards this clone: Its antigen is currently unknown.

The rearrangement links TRBV3-1 (or the pseudogene TRBV3-2) to TRBJ2-4, with 11 positions matching TRBD2. The source material was naive CD4+ T cells from PBMCs, cultured in vitro. As for subset: naive CD4+ T cells isolated by negative enrichment. This TCR was recovered from an adult with COVID-19. The chain's CDR3 is CASSQASGGNIQYF. CDR3 DNA: TGTGCCAGCAGCCAAGCTAGCGGGGGGAACATTCAGTACTTC.